This section outlines one TCR beta chain sequence together with its context. Germline loops: CDR1 SGHVS, CDR2 FQNEAQ. V was trimmed by 11 bases and J by 6 bases, leaving 26 bases between them. The CDR3 has 16 residues. Sequenced by immunoSEQ multiplex PCR; TCRdb stores in-frame clones only, minus some. The data show around 700,000 clones, 80% to 90% seen once. This record belongs to a study of blood T cell repertoires in COVID-19. Study at large: Whether acute or convalescent, the COVID-19 samples came from the United States, Italy and Spain. PBMCs, B-cell-depleted T cells, or T cells provided the cDNA or gDNA that made up the material.

The rearrangement joins TRBV7-8 to TRBJ2-1, with a weak D call TRBD2 (6 bases). The source is a woman aged 18 to 35 with acute or convalescent COVID-19. The sequenced material came from peripheral blood. The CDR3 nucleotides are TGTGCCGGAACCGGGGGTATCGACGTCCCGTCCAATGAGCAGTTCTTC. This codes for CAGTGGIDVPSNEQFF.